This TCR beta chain originates from a study of blood T cells in healthy people across ages. Study findings and constraints: Per-million-T-cell TCR beta diversity fell roughly linearly with age.

To note about this clonotype: Its antigen remains unknown.

Then a second PCR, running roughly 7 to 11 cycles, was carried out with a sample-barcoded 5' primer and a J-beta primer mix. No fewer than 3 million CDR3-containing paired-end reads came from each sample. TCRdb used MiXCR to reprocess the 5' RACE reads, holding one entry per CDR3 protein. The table shows about 1.8 million distinct CDR3 sequences, with around half occurring only once. The germline V gene encodes CDR1 MNHNS and CDR2 SASEGT. The J segment lost 1 base and the V segment lost 6 bases, leaving 7 bases of the junction unmatched. CDR3 size: 15 residues. The donors, healthy Caucasians from Russia, were aged roughly 6 to 90.

Sequences were obtained from blood. The TCR comes from a middle-aged woman in good health. The chain carries TRBV6-1 and TRBJ2-3; 7 bases align to TRBD1. The DNA of the CDR3 is TGTGCCAGCAGGGAACCGGGACAGTGCACAGATACGCAGTATTTT. This translates into CASREPGQCTDTQYF.